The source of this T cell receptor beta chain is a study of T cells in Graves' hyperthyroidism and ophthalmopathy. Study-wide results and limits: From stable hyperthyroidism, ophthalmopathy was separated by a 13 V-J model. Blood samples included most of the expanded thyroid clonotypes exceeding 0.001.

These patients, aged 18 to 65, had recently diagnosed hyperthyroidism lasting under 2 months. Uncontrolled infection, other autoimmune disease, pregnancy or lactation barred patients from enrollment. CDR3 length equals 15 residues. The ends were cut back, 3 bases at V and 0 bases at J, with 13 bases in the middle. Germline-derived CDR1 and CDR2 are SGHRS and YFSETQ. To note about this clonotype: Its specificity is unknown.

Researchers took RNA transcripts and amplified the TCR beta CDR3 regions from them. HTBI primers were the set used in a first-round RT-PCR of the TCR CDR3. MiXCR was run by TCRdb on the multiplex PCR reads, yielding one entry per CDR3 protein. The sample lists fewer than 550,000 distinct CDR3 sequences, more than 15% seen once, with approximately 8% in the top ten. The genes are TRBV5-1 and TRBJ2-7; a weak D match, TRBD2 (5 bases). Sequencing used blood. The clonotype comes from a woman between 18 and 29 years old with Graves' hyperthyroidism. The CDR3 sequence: CASSSGEGSSYEQYF. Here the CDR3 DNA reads TGCGCCAGCAGCTCGGGTGAGGGCAGCTCCTACGAGCAGTACTTC.